Below, one T cell receptor beta chain is given with its context. This entry comes from a study of blood T cell repertoires in COVID-19. Across the study: PBMCs, B-cell-depleted T cells, or T cells provided the cDNA or gDNA that made up the material.

Cohort 3 donors counted as recovered after two negative PCRs, clearance, or resolved symptoms. Profiling relied on immunoSEQ multiplex PCR, and the TCRdb table lists in-frame clones only, not all of them. This sample has about 310,000 clones, with roughly 86% found just once. Per germline, CDR1 MNHEY and CDR2 SMNVEV (reference sequence). This CDR3 comprises 13 residues. V shed 8 bases, J shed 3 bases, and the junction held 6 bases outside the gene matches. Source material: PBMCs or T cells enriched from blood (not recorded which). The receptor comes from a woman aged 25-40 years who had recovered from COVID-19. V usage is TRBV27 and J usage is TRBJ1-1; 7 nucleotides agree with TRBD1. CDR3 DNA sequence: TGTGCCAGCCACATAACAGGGGACACTGAAGCTTTCTTT. The encoded protein is CASHITGDTEAFF.